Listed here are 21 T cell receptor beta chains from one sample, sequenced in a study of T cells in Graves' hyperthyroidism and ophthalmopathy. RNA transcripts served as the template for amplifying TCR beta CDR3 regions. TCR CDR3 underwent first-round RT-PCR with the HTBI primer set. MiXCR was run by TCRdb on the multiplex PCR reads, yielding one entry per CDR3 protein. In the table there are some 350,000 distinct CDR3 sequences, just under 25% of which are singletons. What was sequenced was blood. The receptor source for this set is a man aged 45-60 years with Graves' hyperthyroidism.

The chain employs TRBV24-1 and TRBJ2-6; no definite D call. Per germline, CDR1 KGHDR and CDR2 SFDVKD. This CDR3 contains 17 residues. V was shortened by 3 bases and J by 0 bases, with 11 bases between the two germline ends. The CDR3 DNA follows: TGTGCCACCAGTGATCCTGGACCCAACTCTGGGGCCAACGTCCTGACTTTC. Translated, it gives CATSDPGPNSGANVLTF.

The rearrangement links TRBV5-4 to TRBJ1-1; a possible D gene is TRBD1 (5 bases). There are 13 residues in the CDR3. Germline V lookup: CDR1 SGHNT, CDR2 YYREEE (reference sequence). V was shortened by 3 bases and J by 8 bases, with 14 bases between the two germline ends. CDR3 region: CASSSKGEREAFF. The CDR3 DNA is TGTGCCAGCAGCTCAAAAGGGGAGCGGGAAGCTTTCTTT.

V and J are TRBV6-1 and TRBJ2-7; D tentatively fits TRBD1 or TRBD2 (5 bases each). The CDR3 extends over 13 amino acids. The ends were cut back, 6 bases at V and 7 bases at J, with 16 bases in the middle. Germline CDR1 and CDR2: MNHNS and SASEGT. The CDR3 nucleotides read TGTGCCAGCAGGGGCAGAACTTGGGGGGAGCAGTACTTC. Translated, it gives CASRGRTWGEQYF.

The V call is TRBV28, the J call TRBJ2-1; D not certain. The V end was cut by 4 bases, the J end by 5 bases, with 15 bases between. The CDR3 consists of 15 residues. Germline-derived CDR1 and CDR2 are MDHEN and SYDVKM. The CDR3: CASSSTGTADNEQFF. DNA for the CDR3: TGTGCCAGCAGTTCCACCGGCACAGCAGACAATGAGCAGTTCTTC.

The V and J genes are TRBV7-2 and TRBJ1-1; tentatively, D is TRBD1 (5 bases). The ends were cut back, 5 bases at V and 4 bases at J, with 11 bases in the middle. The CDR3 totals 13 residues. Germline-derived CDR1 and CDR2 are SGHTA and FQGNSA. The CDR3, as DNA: TGTGCCAGCAGCCCGGACACTATCACTGAAGCTTTCTTT. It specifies CASSPDTITEAFF.

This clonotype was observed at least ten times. CDR3 residues: CASSLVASGRNEQYF. CDR3 nucleotides: TGTGCCAGCAGTTTAGTGGCTAGCGGGAGGAACGAGCAGTACTTC. J is TRBJ2-7 and V is TRBV12-3 or TRBV12-4; 11 nucleotides line up with TRBD2. V dropped 1 base and J dropped 5; count of bases not matched to a gene: 4. CDR3 length equals 15 residues.

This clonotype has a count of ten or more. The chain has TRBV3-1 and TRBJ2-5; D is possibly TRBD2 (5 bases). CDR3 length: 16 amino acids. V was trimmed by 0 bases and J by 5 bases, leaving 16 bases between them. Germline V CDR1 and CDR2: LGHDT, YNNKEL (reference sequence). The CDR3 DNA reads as TGTGCCAGCAGCCAAGATTCGGGCCTAGCTGCCGAGACCCAGTACTTC. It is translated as CASSQDSGLAAETQYF.

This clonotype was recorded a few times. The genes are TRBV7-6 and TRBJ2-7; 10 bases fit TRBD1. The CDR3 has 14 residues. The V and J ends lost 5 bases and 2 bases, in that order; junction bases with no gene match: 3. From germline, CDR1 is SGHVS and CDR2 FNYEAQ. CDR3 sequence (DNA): TGTGCCAGCAGCCATGACAGGGGGCCCTACGAGCAGTACTTC. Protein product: CASSHDRGPYEQYF.

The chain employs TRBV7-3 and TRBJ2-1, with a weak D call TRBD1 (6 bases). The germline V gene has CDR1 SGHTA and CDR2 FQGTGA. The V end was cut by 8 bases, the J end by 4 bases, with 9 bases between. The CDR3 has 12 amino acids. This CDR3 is CASGDRYNEQFF. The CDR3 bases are TGTGCCAGCGGAGACAGGTACAATGAGCAGTTCTTC.

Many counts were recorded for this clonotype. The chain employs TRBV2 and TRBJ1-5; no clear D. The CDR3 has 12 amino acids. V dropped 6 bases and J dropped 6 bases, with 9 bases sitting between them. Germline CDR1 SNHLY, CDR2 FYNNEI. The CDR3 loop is CASSDFGQPQHF. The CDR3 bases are TGTGCCAGCAGCGATTTCGGTCAGCCCCAGCATTTT.

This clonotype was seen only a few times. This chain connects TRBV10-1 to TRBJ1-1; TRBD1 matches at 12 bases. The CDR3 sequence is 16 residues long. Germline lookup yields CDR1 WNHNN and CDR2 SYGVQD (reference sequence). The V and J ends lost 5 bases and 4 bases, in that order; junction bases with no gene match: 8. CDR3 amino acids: CASSNRDRGLGTEAFF. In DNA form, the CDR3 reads TGCGCCAGCAGTAACCGGGACAGGGGGCTCGGCACTGAAGCTTTCTTT.

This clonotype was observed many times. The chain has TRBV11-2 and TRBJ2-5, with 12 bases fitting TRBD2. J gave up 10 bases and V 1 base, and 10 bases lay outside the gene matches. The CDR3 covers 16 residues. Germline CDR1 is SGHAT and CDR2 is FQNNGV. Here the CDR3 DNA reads TGTGCCAGCAGCTTAGGCCCCGGGCTAGCGGGAGGGGACCAGTACTTC. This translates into CASSLGPGLAGGDQYF.

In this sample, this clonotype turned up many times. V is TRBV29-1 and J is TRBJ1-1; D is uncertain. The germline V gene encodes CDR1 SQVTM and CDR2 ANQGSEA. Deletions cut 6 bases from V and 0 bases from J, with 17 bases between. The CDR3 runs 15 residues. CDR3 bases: TGCAGCGTGGGTATTAGAGGGATAATGAACACTGAAGCTTTCTTT. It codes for CSVGIRGIMNTEAFF.

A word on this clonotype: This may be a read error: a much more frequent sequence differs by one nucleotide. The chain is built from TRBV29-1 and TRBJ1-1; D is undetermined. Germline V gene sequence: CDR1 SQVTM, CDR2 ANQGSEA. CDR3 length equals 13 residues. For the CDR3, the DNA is TGCAGCGTTGGAGTGCAGATGAACACTGAAGCTCTCTTT. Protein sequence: CSVGVQMNTEALF.

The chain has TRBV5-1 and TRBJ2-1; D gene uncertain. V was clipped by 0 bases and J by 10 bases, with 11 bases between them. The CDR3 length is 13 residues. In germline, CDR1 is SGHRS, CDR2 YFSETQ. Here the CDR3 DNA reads TGCGCCAGCAGCTTGGAAAGGGATAGGGAGCAGTTCTTC. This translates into CASSLERDREQFF.

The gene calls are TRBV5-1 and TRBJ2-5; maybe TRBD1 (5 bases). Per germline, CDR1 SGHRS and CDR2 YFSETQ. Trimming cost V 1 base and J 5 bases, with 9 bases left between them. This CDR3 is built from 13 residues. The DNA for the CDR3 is TGCGCCAGCAGCTTGCGGTCAGGGGAGACCCAGTACTTC. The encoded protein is CASSLRSGETQYF.

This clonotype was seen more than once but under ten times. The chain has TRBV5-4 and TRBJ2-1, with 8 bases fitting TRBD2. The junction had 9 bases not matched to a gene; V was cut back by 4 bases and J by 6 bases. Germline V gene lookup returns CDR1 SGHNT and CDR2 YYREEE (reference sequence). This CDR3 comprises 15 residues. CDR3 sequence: CASSPGSGRGNEQFF. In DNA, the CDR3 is TGTGCCAGCAGCCCGGGGAGCGGGAGAGGCAATGAGCAGTTCTTC.

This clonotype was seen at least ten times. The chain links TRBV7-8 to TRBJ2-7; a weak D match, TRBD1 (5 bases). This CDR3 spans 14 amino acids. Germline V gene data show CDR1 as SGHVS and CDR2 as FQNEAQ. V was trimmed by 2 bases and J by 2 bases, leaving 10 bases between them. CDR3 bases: TGTGCCAGCAGCTTACAAGGGGCGGCCTACGAGCAGTACTTC. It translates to CASSLQGAAYEQYF.

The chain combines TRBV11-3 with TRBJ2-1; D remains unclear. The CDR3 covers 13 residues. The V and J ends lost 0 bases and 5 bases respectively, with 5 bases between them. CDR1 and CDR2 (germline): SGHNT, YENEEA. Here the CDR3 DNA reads TGTGCCAGCAGCTTAGATCGTCACAATGAGCAGTTCTTC. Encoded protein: CASSLDRHNEQFF.

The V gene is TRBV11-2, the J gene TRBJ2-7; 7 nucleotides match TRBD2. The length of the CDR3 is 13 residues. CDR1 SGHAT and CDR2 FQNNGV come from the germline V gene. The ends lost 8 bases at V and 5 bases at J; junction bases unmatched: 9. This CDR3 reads CASVAAGANEQYF. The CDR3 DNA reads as TGTGCCAGCGTGGCGGCGGGAGCTAACGAGCAGTACTTC. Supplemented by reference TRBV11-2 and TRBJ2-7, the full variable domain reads EAGVAQSPRYKIIEKRQSVAFWCNPISGHATLYWYQQILGQGPKLLIQFQNNGVVDDSQLPKDRFSAERLKGVDSTLKIQPAKLEDSAVYLCASVAAGANEQYFGPGTRLTVT.

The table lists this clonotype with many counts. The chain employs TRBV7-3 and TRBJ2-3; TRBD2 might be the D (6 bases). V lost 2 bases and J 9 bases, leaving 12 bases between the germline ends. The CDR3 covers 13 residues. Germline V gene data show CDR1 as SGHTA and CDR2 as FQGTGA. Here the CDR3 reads CASSLGEAGTQYF. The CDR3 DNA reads TGTGCCAGCAGCTTAGGGGAGGCAGGAACGCAGTATTTT.